A single TCR beta chain is shown here with its context. The CDR3 is 16 residues long. Trimming at V came to 6 bases and at J to 4 bases, leaving 6 bases not matched to a gene. The germline V gene has CDR1 DFQATT and CDR2 SNEGSKA (reference sequence). This record belongs to a study of Graves' ophthalmopathy and Graves' hyperthyroidism. Study overall: Hyperthyroidism is called stable when no ophthalmopathy develops within 18 months of follow-up.

Amplification from RNA transcripts yielded the TCR beta CDR3 regions. First-round RT-PCR with HTBI primers preceded a second-round multiplex PCR. Each CDR3 protein gets one entry after TCRdb re-called the multiplex PCR reads with MiXCR. This table holds 560,000 or so distinct CDR3 sequences, approximately 37% found once. The receptor comes from an adult man with Graves' hyperthyroidism. V and J are TRBV20-1 and TRBJ2-2; 15 nucleotides line up with TRBD2. What was sequenced was peripheral blood or thyroid tissue (not recorded which). The CDR3 sequence is CSAWTSGGAGTGELFF. The DNA for the CDR3 is TGCAGTGCGTGGACTAGCGGGGGGGCGGGCACCGGGGAGCTGTTTTTT.